These 17 T cell receptor beta chains were sequenced from one sample in a study of T cell repertoires in cytomegalovirus infection. MiXCR, run by TCRdb on the reads, gives a single entry per CDR3 protein. Among over 150,000 distinct CDR3 sequences listed, 13% to 15% were seen once. The sequenced material came from PBMCs. Every receptor here comes from a human donor in good health (CMV status not recorded). Some clones in this sample may be carry-over from other donors' samples.

Many counts were recorded for this clonotype. J is TRBJ2-1 and V is TRBV7-2, with a weak D call TRBD2 (6 bases). Germline V gene sequence: CDR1 SGHTA, CDR2 FQGNSA. This CDR3 is 13 amino acids long. V was clipped by 8 bases and J by 8 bases, with 16 bases between them. CDR3 nucleotide sequence: TGTGCCAGCCGTCCTAGCGATCGGGATGAGCAGTTCTTC. Encoded protein: CASRPSDRDEQFF. Supplemented by reference TRBV7-2 and TRBJ2-1, the full variable domain reads GAGVSQSPSNKVTEKGKDVELRCDPISGHTALYWYRQSLGQGLEFLIYFQGNSAPDKSGLPSDRFSAERTGGSVSTLTIQRTQQEDSAVYLCASRPSDRDEQFFGPGTRLTVL.

Ten or more counts support this clonotype. J is TRBJ1-2 and V is TRBV11-2; D is uncertain. The V end lost 4 bases, the J end lost 4 bases, and 10 bases lay between the germline ends. The germline V gene encodes CDR1 SGHAT and CDR2 FQNNGV. The CDR3 has 13 residues. CDR3 nucleotide sequence: TGTGCCAGCAGCTCTGGGAGTTCCTATGGCTACACCTTC. It specifies CASSSGSSYGYTF. The full variable domain, its missing parts supplied by reference TRBV11-2 and TRBJ1-2, is EAGVAQSPRYKIIEKRQSVAFWCNPISGHATLYWYQQILGQGPKLLIQFQNNGVVDDSQLPKDRFSAERLKGVDSTLKIQPAKLEDSAVYLCASSSGSSYGYTFGSGTRLTVV.

This clonotype occurred many times. The chain couples TRBV7-2 to TRBJ1-4; 9 bases are shared with TRBD1. Trimming cost V 2 bases and J 9 bases; bases outside gene matches: 10. Per germline, CDR1 SGHTA and CDR2 FQGNSA. The CDR3 is 16 amino acids. In DNA, the CDR3 is TGTGCCAGCAGCTTATCATCGACAGGGGGACGGAAAAAACTGTTTTTT. Residues: CASSLSSTGGRKKLFF.

This clonotype was detected ten times or more. This rearrangement joins TRBV12-3 or TRBV12-4 to TRBJ2-3; either TRBD1 or TRBD2 may supply D (6 bases each). Trimming took off 6 bases at V and 7 bases at J, with 14 bases between the two ends. There are 13 residues in the CDR3. The CDR3 loop reads CASSLGGTNTQYF. The CDR3, as DNA: TGTGCCAGCAGCTTGGGGGGCACGAATACGCAGTATTTT.

The chain has TRBV29-1 and TRBJ2-3; D gene unclear. The germline V and J ends were trimmed by 4 bases and 6 bases, with 5 bases remaining between them. Germline lookup yields CDR1 SQVTM and CDR2 ANQGSEA. The CDR3 covers 10 residues. In DNA, the CDR3 is TGCAGCGTTGGAGACGATACGCAGTATTTT. Translating it yields CSVGDDTQYF.

The chain links TRBV7-9 to TRBJ2-1; D might be TRBD1 (5 bases). V was trimmed by 5 bases and J by 10 bases, leaving 18 bases between them. The CDR3 runs to 14 residues. Germline CDR1 SEHNR, CDR2 FQNEAQ (reference sequence). The CDR3 DNA is TGTGCCAGCAGCCTTATGGACGTAGGGGTCGAGCAGTTCTTC. It is translated as CASSLMDVGVEQFF. The whole variable domain, remainder taken from reference TRBV7-9 and TRBJ2-1, is DTGVSQNPRHKITKRGQNVTFRCDPISEHNRLYWYRQTLGQGPEFLTYFQNEAQLEKSRLLSDRFSAERPKGSFSTLEIQRTEQGDSAMYLCASSLMDVGVEQFFGPGTRLTVL.

This chain links TRBV29-1 with TRBJ2-2; no clear D gene. The CDR3 sequence is 13 residues long. CDR1 is SQVTM and CDR2 is ANQGSEA in the germline V gene. V dropped 0 bases and J dropped 10 bases, with 12 bases sitting between them. CDR3 coding DNA: TGCAGCGTTGAAGATCGCGGAGCATCGGAGCTGTTTTTT. It codes for CSVEDRGASELFF.

This clonotype showed up just a few times. The CDR3 bases are TGTGCCAGCATGGACCCCAATCAGCCCCAGCATTTT. Translating it yields CASMDPNQPQHF. The chain carries TRBV6-2 or TRBV6-3 and TRBJ1-5; D is unresolved. Trimming shortened V by 7 bases and J by 3 bases, and 7 bases separated the two germline ends. In germline, CDR1 is MNHEY, CDR2 SVGEGT. CDR3 length: 12 residues.

In this sample, this clonotype turned up many times. V gene TRBV12-3 or TRBV12-4 combines with J gene TRBJ2-2; tentative D call: TRBD2 (6 bases). The CDR3 is made up of 14 amino acids. The V and J ends lost 3 bases and 3 bases respectively, with 8 bases between them. CDR3 coding DNA: TGTGCCAGCAGTTTTGGAGGGGACACCGGGGAGCTGTTTTTT. It specifies CASSFGGDTGELFF.

This clonotype has a handful of counts. The rearrangement joins TRBV6-5 to TRBJ2-2; D is unresolved. This CDR3 comprises 15 residues. Germline assignment: CDR1 MNHEY and CDR2 SVGAGI. V lost 5 bases and J 0 bases, leaving 10 bases between the germline ends. The CDR3 DNA reads TGTGCCAGCAGTCTTGGGGATTCGAACACCGGGGAGCTGTTTTTT. Amino acids: CASSLGDSNTGELFF.

This chain uses TRBV7-3 with TRBJ2-5; TRBD2 is a possible D gene (6 bases). This CDR3 spans 15 amino acids. V lost 0 bases to trimming and J lost 2 bases, with 10 bases between them. Germline V gene sequence: CDR1 SGHTA, CDR2 FQGTGA. DNA for the CDR3: TGTGCCAGCAGCTTAACTAGCGGTCCTCAAGAGACCCAGTACTTC. It is translated as CASSLTSGPQETQYF.

The chain links TRBV20-1 to TRBJ2-1; maybe TRBD1 (5 bases). The CDR3 sequence is 16 residues long. V lost 1 base, J lost 0 bases, and 13 bases lay in between. Germline loops: CDR1 DFQATT, CDR2 SNEGSKA (reference sequence). The CDR3 reads CSARAGFGRSYNEQFF. In DNA form, the CDR3 reads TGCAGTGCTAGAGCAGGGTTTGGTCGCTCCTACAATGAGCAGTTCTTC.

The rearrangement joins TRBV6-5 to TRBJ2-1; D possibly corresponds to TRBD1 (6 bases). The germline V and J ends were trimmed by 6 bases and 10 bases, with 16 bases remaining between them. The CDR3 totals 13 residues. Germline CDR1 is MNHEY and CDR2 is SVGAGI. CDR3 coding DNA: TGTGCCAGCAGGGCCGGGACATCTGGGGAGCAGTTCTTC. Its translation is CASRAGTSGEQFF.

This chain links TRBV20-1 with TRBJ1-1, with D unclear. The CDR3 contains 13 residues. Germline CDR1 DFQATT, CDR2 SNEGSKA (reference sequence). Trimming shortened V by 0 bases and J by 3 bases, and 8 bases separated the two germline ends. The CDR3 nucleotides are TGCAGTGCTAGAGAACTGAGGGACACTGAAGCTTTCTTT. This encodes CSARELRDTEAFF.

This clonotype was seen at least ten times. The rearrangement uses TRBV7-9 and TRBJ1-2; no firm D call. V was trimmed by 1 base and J by 4 bases, leaving 4 bases between them. The CDR3 spans 12 residues. Germline-derived CDR1 and CDR2 are SEHNR and FQNEAQ (reference sequence). CDR3: CASSLETYGYTF. The CDR3 DNA reads as TGTGCCAGCAGCTTAGAGACCTATGGCTACACCTTC.

This clonotype was recorded a few times. The V and J genes are TRBV20-1 and TRBJ2-1, with D perhaps given as TRBD1 or TRBD2 (7 bases each). V lost 6 bases and J lost 0, with 15 bases in between. This CDR3 contains 15 residues. CDR1 and CDR2 (germline): DFQATT, SNEGSKA (reference sequence). CDR3 loop: CSARGRGRSYNEQFF. CDR3 nucleotide sequence: TGCAGTGCCAGGGGGAGGGGCCGCTCCTACAATGAGCAGTTCTTC.

This clonotype was recorded a few times. The chain carries TRBV7-4 and TRBJ1-2; D possibly corresponds to TRBD1 (6 bases). Germline loops: CDR1 SGHVT, CDR2 SQSDAQ. The V end was cut by 5 bases, the J end by 6 bases, with 16 bases between. The CDR3 length is 14 residues. The CDR3 protein is CASSPTGTSNGYTF. As DNA, the CDR3 is TGTGCCAGCAGCCCTACCGGGACATCTAATGGCTACACCTTC. The variable domain in full, with the rest retrieved from reference TRBV7-4 and TRBJ1-2, is GAGVSQSPRYKVAKRGRDVALRCDSISGHVTLYWYRQTLGQGSEVLTYSQSDAQRDKSGRPSGRFSAERPERSVSTLKIQRTEQGDSAVYLCASSPTGTSNGYTFGSGTRLTVV.